The entry below describes one T cell receptor (beta chain). One entry per CDR3 protein results from TCRdb running MiXCR on the 5' RACE reads. This table has about 120,000 distinct CDR3 sequences, 13% to 15% appearing once. J gave up 0 bases and V 6 bases, and 6 bases lay outside the gene matches. The CDR3 covers 16 residues. Germline CDR1 MRHNA, CDR2 SNTAGT. The data derive from a study of T cells after yellow fever vaccination. Specimen: CD8+ T cells sorted from PBMCs, collected 5 days after the yellow fever booster vaccination. This chain uses TRBV6-4 with TRBJ2-3; TRBD2 matches 10 bases. The source is a young man who received the YFV17D yellow fever vaccine. This CDR3 reads CASSWTSGSSTDTQYF. Here the CDR3 DNA reads TGTGCCAGCAGCTGGACTAGCGGCTCTAGCACAGATACGCAGTATTTT.